This T cell receptor (beta chain) is from a study of identical twins. Notes on the study in general: One should note that invariant MAIT and iNKT cells could partly confound zero-insertion analyses.

From the 5' RACE reads, TCRdb called clonotypes with MiXCR, one entry per CDR3 protein. The table has around 1.7 million distinct CDR3 sequences, more than 30% seen once; the top ten hold more than 0.25%. On this clonotype itself: Its antigen is as yet unknown.

Trimming stripped 4 bases from V and 10 bases from J, with 11 bases between. The CDR3 covers 12 residues. CDR1 and CDR2 (germline): MDHEN, SYDVKM. The clonotype was recovered from a newborn girl in good health. V gene TRBV28 combines with J gene TRBJ2-1; D is undetermined. Material for sequencing was cord blood. The CDR3 DNA follows: TGTGCCAGCAGTTCGGATGGCCGAGAGCAGTTCTTC. It encodes CASSSDGREQFF. Using reference TRBV28 and TRBJ2-1 for the parts outside the CDR3, the full variable domain is DVKVTQSSRYLVKRTGEKVFLECVQDMDHENMFWYRQDPGLGLRLIYFSYDVKMKEKGDIPEGYSVSREKKERFSLILESASTNQTSMYLCASSSDGREQFFGPGTRLTVL.